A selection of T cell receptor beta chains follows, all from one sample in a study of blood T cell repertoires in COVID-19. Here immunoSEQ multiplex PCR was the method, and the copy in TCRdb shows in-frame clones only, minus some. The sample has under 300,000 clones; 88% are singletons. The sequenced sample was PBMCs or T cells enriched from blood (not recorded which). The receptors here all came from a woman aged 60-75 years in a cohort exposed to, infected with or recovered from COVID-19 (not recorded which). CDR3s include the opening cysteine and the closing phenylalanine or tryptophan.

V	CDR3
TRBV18	CASSRQGGDTQYF
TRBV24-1	CATSEATGGQETQYF
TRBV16	CASSQSRGTFSYNEQFF
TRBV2	CASSEAARDYGYTF
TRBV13	CASSSLRGDSASTDTQYF
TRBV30	CAWSVGQGVNYGYTF
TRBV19	CASSRRTSAINSPLHF
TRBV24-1	CATSRGGGQGAQPQHF
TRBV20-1	CSARAGTYNSPLHF
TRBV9	CASSVEGRRNTEAFF
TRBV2	CASIQDRGGEKLFF
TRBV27	CASSLARTGNEQYF
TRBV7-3	CASSLTSGSTDTQYF
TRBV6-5	CASSSRGGEETQYF
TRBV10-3	CAISAGTSTDTQYF
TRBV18	CASSPVAGGDTSPLHF
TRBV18	CASSTDNEQFF
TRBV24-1	CATGTAGGYADTQYF
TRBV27	CASSLDRGRATEAFF
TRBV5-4	CASSLWVSGANEQFF
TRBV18	CASSRGLAETYNEQFF
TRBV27	CASSFSYKNTEAFF
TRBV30	CAWFRTSLNTGELFF
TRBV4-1	CASSQVFGDRNSYEQYF
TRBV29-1	CSVQTGRSGTYEQYF
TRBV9	CASSGALNNEQFF
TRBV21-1	CASGQTGRYGYTF
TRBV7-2	CASSFIGSGRLHYEQYF
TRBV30	CAWKPLRLASSYEQYF
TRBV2	CASSGGRRTDTQYF
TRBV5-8	CASGSEGKLFF
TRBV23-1	CASSLLDREKLFF
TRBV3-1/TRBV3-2	CASSQPGQDFYGYTF
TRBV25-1	CASRGPSPGNTIYF
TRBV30	CAWKGPATGGYGYTF
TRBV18	CASSPRASTNEKLFF
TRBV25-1	CASSEWGGRGTEAFF
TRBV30	CAWSGGAEGYTF
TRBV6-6	CASSRSGSSYEQYF
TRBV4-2	CASSQDWTSGRDTQYF
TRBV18	CASSRVAGGQYEQYF
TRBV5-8	CASSLVAYGYTF
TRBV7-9	CASSTTSGRQWETQYF
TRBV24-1	CATSGWGRQPQHF
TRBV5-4	CASSRPGGNEQFF
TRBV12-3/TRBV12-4	CASSFRGGYGYTF
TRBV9	CASSSRTGTTGELFF
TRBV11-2	CASSPISLLGEQFF
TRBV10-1	CASSDGIAGGGQETQYF
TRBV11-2	CASSLAGERSYEQYF
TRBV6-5	CASSPSTGPTGELFF